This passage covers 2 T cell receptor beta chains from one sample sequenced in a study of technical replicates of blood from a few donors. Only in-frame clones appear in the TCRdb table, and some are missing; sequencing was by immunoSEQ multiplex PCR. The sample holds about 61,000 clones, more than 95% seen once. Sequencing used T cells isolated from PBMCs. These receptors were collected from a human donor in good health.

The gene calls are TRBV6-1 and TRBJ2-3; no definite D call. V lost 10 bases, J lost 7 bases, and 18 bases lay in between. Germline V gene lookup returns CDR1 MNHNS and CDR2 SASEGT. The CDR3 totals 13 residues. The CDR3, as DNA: TGTGCCAACACGAGGCCGCTCGGAAATACGCAGTATTTT. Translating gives CANTRPLGNTQYF.

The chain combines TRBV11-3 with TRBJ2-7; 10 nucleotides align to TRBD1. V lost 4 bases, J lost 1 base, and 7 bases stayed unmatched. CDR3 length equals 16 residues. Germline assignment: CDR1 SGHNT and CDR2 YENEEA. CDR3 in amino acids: CASSSRQGAKSYEQYF. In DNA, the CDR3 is TGTGCCAGCAGCTCCAGACAGGGGGCCAAGTCCTACGAGCAGTACTTC.